This note documents a single T cell receptor (beta chain) sequence. Its binding antigen is unknown. Per-base qualities were not stored, and no clone one base away is much larger. The data were obtained in a study of blood T cell repertoires in COVID-19 (dated by TCRdb to about 2020). At the level of the whole study: Samples from collaborators originated in the United States, Italy and Spain and spanned both the acute and convalescent phases of COVID-19. The prospective study material was composed of cDNA or gDNA derived from T cells, B-cell-depleted T cells, or PBMCs. The dataset comprised deeply sampled blood TCRbeta repertoires from subjects exposed to, actively infected with, or recovered from COVID-19. The repertoires were made available in a free public database intended to serve as a resource for research on the immune response to SARS-CoV-2. The samples were drawn from two sources: the first 160 participants of the ongoing ImmuneRACE study, and fewer than 1,500 subjects contributed by 6 global collaborators. Sample metadata almost always included a de-identified subject ID, COVID-19 status, age in years and sex. HLA class I and class II types, where available, came from metadata supplied by the sample provider rather than from assay-based typing. Paper-wide results and their limitations: The amount of clinical and demographic metadata varied by source and participant and was provided uncurated.

TCRbeta CDR3 regions were amplified from genomic DNA by means of the immunoSEQ Assay, a bias-controlled multiplex PCR. The authors' pipeline ran thus. Nucleated cell counts per sample were estimated from amplification of reference gene primers within the assay. To quantify the absolute abundance of each unique TCRbeta CDR3 rearrangement, sequence reads were collapsed and filtered. For each sample, productive Simpson clonality was calculated as the square root of Simpson's diversity index across productive rearrangements. TCRdb holds this immuneACCESS table with in-frame rearrangements only. Some clones are missing; in checked studies, unresolved V genes explain under half, and the rest has no known cause. V and J calls and clone size are as listed in that table; D and trimming were resolved from the DNA. The sample profile shows about 75,000 clones; about 88% of them were found once. The ten largest account for approximately 20% of the sample.

Whole blood was collected in K2EDTA tubes by collaborating institutions according to the institutions' own protocols. Collaborator samples were shipped for TCRbeta analysis as frozen whole blood, isolated PBMCs, or DNA extracted from either sample type. V gives up 0 bases and J gives up 5 bases, and the segment between their germline ends measures 16 bases. Reading from cysteine to phenylalanine, the CDR3 counts 17 amino acids. Only the CDR3 part of the read is kept: 51 bases, read in frame from the first base. The germline V gene yields MGHRA for CDR1 and YSYEKL for CDR2. The sequence is built from TRBV4-1 and TRBJ2-2, with the D gene call left open. This TCR came from a human donor in a cohort sampled during active COVID-19. Sequencing used peripheral blood. The CDR3 amino acid sequence is: CASSQEIGFLQTGELFF. The DNA is as follows: TGCGCCAGCAGCCAAGAAATTGGCTTTTTACAGACCGGGGAGCTGTTTTTT.